The 25 T cell receptor beta chains in this list originate from one sample, sequenced in a study of vaccination and CD4 T cells after COVID-19. These receptors are not linked to any known antigen. Treatment given: roughly 11-day PBMC culture with coronavirus spike peptide pools or control peptides (ViraFEST assay). Sequence data for DNA of cultured CD4+ T cells were generated by the Oncomine TCR Beta short-read assay. TCRdb re-analysed the PCR reads in MiXCR, keeping a single row per CDR3 protein. This table holds roughly 18,000 distinct CDR3 sequences, approximately 50% found once. What was sequenced was CD4+ T cells from blood, cultured in vitro. Receptors were obtained from a human donor who had recovered from COVID-19.

This clonotype was counted between two and nine times. The gene calls are TRBV6-2 or TRBV6-3 and TRBJ2-7; 9 nucleotides match TRBD1. V dropped 8 bases and J dropped 4; count of bases not matched to a gene: 9. The germline CDR1 and CDR2 sequences are MNHEY and SVGEGT. The length of the CDR3 is 14 residues. CDR3 in amino acids: CASAKTTGGYEQYF. DNA of the CDR3: TGTGCCAGCGCTAAGACGACAGGGGGGTACGAGCAGTACTTC.

In this sample, this clonotype turned up once. The chain carries TRBV7-3 and TRBJ2-1; TRBD2 matches 8 bases. In germline, CDR1 is SGHTA, CDR2 FQGTGA. The CDR3 runs 16 residues. Losses at the gene ends were 0 bases for V and 8 bases for J; bases not matched to a gene: 9. CDR3 coding DNA: TGTGCCAGCAGCTTAACCCGGACTAGCCTGCCCCATGAGCAGTTCTTC. Amino acids: CASSLTRTSLPHEQFF.

The chain employs TRBV5-1 and TRBJ1-2, with D possibly TRBD1 on 5 matching bases. The CDR3 contains 16 residues. Between the trimmed V and J ends, which lost 0 bases and 6 bases, there was a span of 18 bases. Germline lookup yields CDR1 SGHRS and CDR2 YFSETQ. DNA of the CDR3: TGCGCCAGCAGCTTGGGGTTTTTGGGGGAGGCTAATGGCTACACCTTC. This sequence encodes CASSLGFLGEANGYTF.

CDR3 nucleotides: TGTGCCAGCAGTCGTCAGGGGAGCACTGAAGCTTTCTTT. This gives the protein CASSRQGSTEAFF. This rearrangement joins TRBV6-1 to TRBJ1-1; possibly TRBD1 for D (6 bases). Trimming removed 5 bases at V and 4 bases at J, with 11 bases between. This CDR3 contains 13 residues. Germline lookup yields CDR1 MNHNS and CDR2 SASEGT.

The chain carries TRBV19 and TRBJ1-2; 7 bases fit TRBD1. Trimming at V came to 5 bases and at J to 8 bases, leaving 11 bases not matched to a gene. The CDR3 sequence is 14 residues long. The germline CDR1 and CDR2 sequences are LNHDA and SQIVND (reference sequence). The chain's CDR3 is CASSSRTGFYGYTF. The CDR3 coding sequence is TGTGCCAGTAGTTCCCGGACAGGCTTCTACGGCTACACCTTC.

The chain has TRBV7-8 and TRBJ2-2; D might be TRBD2 (6 bases). CDR1 SGHVS and CDR2 FQNEAQ come from the germline V gene. This CDR3 is built from 18 residues. The germline V and J ends were trimmed by 5 bases and 2 bases, with 21 bases remaining between them. The CDR3 nucleotides are TGTGCCAGCAGCCAATTGGGGCTAGCGTTTCTTAACACCGGGGAGCTGTTTTTT. This translates into CASSQLGLAFLNTGELFF.

V gene TRBV11-1 combines with J gene TRBJ2-7, with D perhaps assigned TRBD1 or TRBD2 (5 bases each). Germline CDR1 is SGHAT and CDR2 is FQDESV (reference sequence). V shed 3 bases and J shed 6 bases, with 18 bases lying between them. The CDR3 loop spans 15 amino acids. The CDR3 here is CASSFFSGTLGEQYF. The CDR3 region has the DNA TGTGCCAGCAGCTTCTTTTCCGGGACCCTCGGCGAGCAGTACTTC.

The rearrangement joins TRBV20-1 to TRBJ1-2, with TRBD1 matching over 8 bases. J was trimmed by 3 bases and V by 6 bases; bases with no gene match: 6. The CDR3 is 13 amino acids. Germline V gene data show CDR1 as DFQATT and CDR2 as SNEGSKA (reference sequence). The CDR3, as DNA: TGCAGTGCCACCTCGGACAGGGACTATGGCTACACCTTC. Its translation is CSATSDRDYGYTF.

The rearrangement uses TRBV6-1 and TRBJ1-2; D remains unclear. The CDR3 is made up of 13 amino acids. CDR1 is MNHNS, CDR2 SASEGT, per germline. V was clipped by 6 bases and J by 3 bases, with 11 bases between them. The CDR3 nucleotides are TGTGCCAGCAGAACCCCGGGCCACTATGGCTACACCTTC. Translation gives CASRTPGHYGYTF.

The J gene is TRBJ2-3, the V gene TRBV18; 14 bases fit TRBD2. Trimming at V came to 6 bases and at J to 5 bases, leaving 7 bases not matched to a gene. CDR3 size: 16 residues. From germline, CDR1 is KGHSH and CDR2 LQKENI. CDR3 bases: TGTGCCAGCTCCCCCGGACTAGCGGGAGGTATAGATACGCAGTATTTT. It codes for CASSPGLAGGIDTQYF. Complete variable domain (other parts from reference TRBV18 and TRBJ2-3): NAGVMQNPRHLVRRRGQEARLRCSPMKGHSHVYWYRQLPEEGLKFMVYLQKENIIDESGMPKERFSAEFPKEGPSILRIQQVVRGDSAAYFCASSPGLAGGIDTQYFGPGTRLTVL.

This chain links TRBV11-2 with TRBJ2-2; D could derive from TRBD1 or TRBD2 (6 bases each). CDR3 length: 18 residues. V lost 3 bases to trimming and J lost 5 bases, with 22 bases between them. Germline V gene lookup returns CDR1 SGHAT and CDR2 FQNNGV. The CDR3 nucleotides are TGTGCCAGCAGCTTCGGGAGAGTACGGGGGCCTCAGACCGGGGAGCTGTTTTTT. Its protein product is CASSFGRVRGPQTGELFF.

This chain connects TRBV6-1 to TRBJ2-3; 9 nucleotides agree with TRBD2. This CDR3 is 15 amino acids long. J was trimmed by 5 bases and V by 6 bases; bases with no gene match: 9. The germline V gene encodes CDR1 MNHNS and CDR2 SASEGT. CDR3 residues: CASSPGGGAVDTQYF. The CDR3 nucleotides are TGTGCCAGCAGCCCTGGCGGGGGGGCGGTAGATACGCAGTATTTT.

J is TRBJ1-6 and V is TRBV7-9; 8 bases map to TRBD1. The CDR3 is 13 residues long. From germline, CDR1 is SEHNR and CDR2 FQNEAQ (reference sequence). Unmatched junction bases numbered 5, after V lost 5 bases and J lost 11 bases. The CDR3 protein is CASSVTGDAPLHF. Here the CDR3 DNA reads TGTGCCAGCAGCGTGACAGGGGACGCACCCCTCCACTTT.

The chain couples TRBV5-4 to TRBJ2-1; D is undetermined. Trimming pared 3 bases from V and 14 bases from J, leaving 12 bases between. Germline V gives CDR1 SGHNT, CDR2 YYREEE (reference sequence). The length of the CDR3 is 11 residues. The CDR3 loop reads CASSYQNKKFF. The CDR3 bases are TGTGCCAGCAGCTACCAGAACAAAAAGTTCTTC.

This clonotype was recorded a few times. The chain recombines TRBV7-8 with TRBJ2-1, with D hard to call. CDR1 is SGHVS and CDR2 is FQNEAQ in the germline V gene. The V and J ends lost 6 bases and 15 bases respectively, with 18 bases between them. This CDR3 comprises 12 residues. CDR3 region: CASSMLGTVRFF. CDR3 sequence (DNA): TGTGCCAGCAGTATGCTCGGTACAGTCCGGTTCTTC.

The rearrangement uses TRBV7-3 and TRBJ2-7; the D gene is possibly TRBD1 (6 bases). With 5 bases removed from V and 5 bases from J, the gap between germline ends came to 19 bases. Germline CDR1 SGHTA, CDR2 FQGTGA. The CDR3 has 15 amino acids. The CDR3 spells CASSPNAGVPHEQYF. As DNA, the CDR3 is TGTGCCAGCAGCCCAAACGCAGGGGTCCCTCACGAGCAGTACTTC.

The chain links TRBV20-1 to TRBJ1-2; possibly TRBD1 for D (6 bases). V lost 0 bases and J 10 bases, leaving 15 bases between the germline ends. CDR3 length: 13 amino acids. Germline-derived CDR1 and CDR2 are DFQATT and SNEGSKA (reference sequence). CDR3 residues: CSARDPGHSLYTF. CDR3 bases: TGCAGTGCTAGAGATCCGGGACATTCCCTCTACACCTTC.

This clonotype has only one observation. The genes are TRBV7-8 and TRBJ2-7; a weak D match, TRBD2 (6 bases). The V gene lost 1 base and the J gene lost 3 bases, with 16 bases spanning the gap. The CDR3 runs to 16 residues. Germline lookup yields CDR1 SGHVS and CDR2 FQNEAQ. The CDR3 loop is CASSLERLAFGYEQYF. The CDR3 region has the DNA TGTGCCAGCAGCTTAGAGAGGCTAGCGTTCGGCTACGAGCAGTACTTC.

The chain employs TRBV18 and TRBJ2-7; unclear D gene. This CDR3 is 13 amino acids long. Between the trimmed V and J ends, which lost 0 bases and 3 bases, there was a span of 6 bases. Germline assignment: CDR1 KGHSH and CDR2 LQKENI. The CDR3 sequence is CASSPPGNYEQYF. In nucleotides, the CDR3 is TGTGCCAGCTCACCACCAGGGAACTACGAGCAGTACTTC.

The chain joins TRBV28 to TRBJ1-5; 9 bases map to TRBD1. Germline assignment: CDR1 MDHEN and CDR2 SYDVKM. Unmatched junction bases numbered 9, after V lost 10 bases and J lost 2 bases. The CDR3 has 15 amino acids. For the CDR3, the DNA is TGTGCCACCCGGGACAGGGCGTTTGGCAATCAGCCCCAGCATTTT. This sequence encodes CATRDRAFGNQPQHF.

The chain recombines TRBV7-9 with TRBJ1-2; 9 bases map to TRBD1. The germline V gene has CDR1 SEHNR and CDR2 FQNEAQ (reference sequence). The CDR3 is made up of 13 amino acids. V trimming: 5 bases; J trimming: 7 bases; junction bases outside the gene matches: 5. Here the CDR3 DNA reads TGTGCCAGCAGCATCAACAGGGGGCCTGGCTACACCTTC. It specifies CASSINRGPGYTF.

This clonotype was seen a few times. The J gene is TRBJ1-6, the V gene TRBV20-1; D gene unclear. The germline V and J ends were trimmed by 4 bases and 10 bases, with 17 bases remaining between them. The CDR3 loop spans 14 amino acids. Germline-derived CDR1 and CDR2 are DFQATT and SNEGSKA (reference sequence). In DNA, the CDR3 is TGCAGTGCTACCGGAGGGCGTGGAGGGTCACCCCTCCACTTT. Translating gives CSATGGRGGSPLHF.

This clonotype was seen a handful of times. The CDR3 region is CSATRDSGTSGYTF. In DNA, the CDR3 is TGCAGTGCTACACGGGACAGTGGGACTAGTGGCTACACCTTC. The chain couples TRBV20-1 to TRBJ1-2; 7 bases are a match to TRBD1. V lost 4 bases and J lost 7; bases outside the gene matches: 12. The CDR3 is made up of 14 amino acids. CDR1 and CDR2 from the germline V gene are DFQATT and SNEGSKA (reference sequence).

The chain couples TRBV6-5 to TRBJ1-1; 7 bases fit TRBD1. The CDR3 covers 15 residues. The V gene's germline CDR1 is MNHEY and CDR2 SVGAGI. Trimming took 2 bases from V and 3 from J; bases not matched to a gene: 6. The CDR3 spells CASSYDPTGHTEAFF. The CDR3 nucleotides are TGTGCCAGCAGTTACGACCCGACAGGGCACACTGAAGCTTTCTTT.

The DNA of the CDR3 is TGTGCCAGCAGCTTAGCGGGTAGCGGGGGAATCTACGAGCAGTACTTC. It is translated as CASSLAGSGGIYEQYF. V and J are TRBV7-2 and TRBJ2-7, with 9 positions matching TRBD2. The germline V gene encodes CDR1 SGHTA and CDR2 FQGNSA. The ends lost 0 bases at V and 3 bases at J; junction bases unmatched: 6. The CDR3 is 16 residues long.